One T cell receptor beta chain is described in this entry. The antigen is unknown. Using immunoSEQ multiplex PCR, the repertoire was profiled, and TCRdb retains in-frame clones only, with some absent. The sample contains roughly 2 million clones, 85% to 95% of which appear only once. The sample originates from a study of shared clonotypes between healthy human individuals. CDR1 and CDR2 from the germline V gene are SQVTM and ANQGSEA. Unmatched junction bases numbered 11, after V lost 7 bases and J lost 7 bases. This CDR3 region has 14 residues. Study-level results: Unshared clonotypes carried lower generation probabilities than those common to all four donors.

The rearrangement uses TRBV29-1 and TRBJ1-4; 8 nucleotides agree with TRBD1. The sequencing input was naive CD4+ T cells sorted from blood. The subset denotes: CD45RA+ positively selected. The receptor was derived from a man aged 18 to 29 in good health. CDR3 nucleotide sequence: TGCAGCGCCAGAATCCAGGGGGCTGGTGAAAAACTGTTTTTT. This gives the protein CSARIQGAGEKLFF.